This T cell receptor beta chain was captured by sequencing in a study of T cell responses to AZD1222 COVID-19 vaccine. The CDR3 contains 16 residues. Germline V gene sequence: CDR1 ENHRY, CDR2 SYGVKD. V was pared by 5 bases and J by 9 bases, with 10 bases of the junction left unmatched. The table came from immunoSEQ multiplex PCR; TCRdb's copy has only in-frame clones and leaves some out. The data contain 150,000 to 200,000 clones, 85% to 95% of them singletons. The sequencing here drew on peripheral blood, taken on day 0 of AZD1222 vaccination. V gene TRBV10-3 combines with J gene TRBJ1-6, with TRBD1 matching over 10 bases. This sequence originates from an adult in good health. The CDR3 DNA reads TGTGCCATCAGTATACAAGGGACAGGGGTGGGTTCACCCCTCCACTTT. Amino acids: CAISIQGTGVGSPLHF.